This T cell receptor beta chain was sequenced in a study of OX40 agonist ivuxolimab in advanced cancers. Data came from immunoSEQ multiplex PCR; TCRdb stores just in-frame clones and leaves some out. The sample records fewer than 50,000 clones, approximately 79% being singletons. This clonotype was obtained from an adult with an advanced solid tumor such as melanoma, head and neck, liver or kidney cancer. The material sequenced was CD4+ or CD8+ T cells sorted from blood, taken in a trial of the OX40 agonist ivuxolimab.

CDR3 bases: TGTGCGTCAGCGGACTCCTCCTACAATGAGCAGTTCTTC. Translated, it gives CASADSSYNEQFF. The chain has TRBV6-6 and TRBJ2-1; TRBD2 might be the D (5 bases). The CDR3 has 13 residues. Germline CDR1 and CDR2: MNHNY and SVGAGI (reference sequence).